A selection of T cell receptor beta chains follows, all from one sample in a study of T cells in Graves' hyperthyroidism and ophthalmopathy. TCRdb processed the multiplex PCR reads anew with MiXCR; each CDR3 protein has one entry. The sample lists hundreds of thousands of distinct CDR3 sequences; roughly 14% were seen once. Sequenced material: blood. The receptors here all came from a woman aged 35 to 49 with Graves' ophthalmopathy. The CDR3 runs from the conserved cysteine through the conserved F or W.

V gene	J gene	CDR3 protein
TRBV13	TRBJ2-5	CASSLTVSGFAQYF
TRBV20-1	TRBJ1-5	CSARDRGRQPQHF
TRBV30	TRBJ1-6	CAWSPPQRGTVNSPLHF
TRBV6-2/TRBV6-3	TRBJ1-5	CASTRVPNQPQHF
TRBV20-1	TRBJ2-5	CSAPTGTRRRQETQYF
TRBV6-1	TRBJ1-5	CASSLTQSNQPQHF
TRBV18	TRBJ2-7	CASSPQGLTYEQYF
TRBV6-1	TRBJ1-1	CASSVPPQAFF
TRBV27	TRBJ2-2	CASSSEMVGNTGELFF
TRBV12-3/TRBV12-4	TRBJ2-5	CASSLGLLAGETQYF
TRBV6-2/TRBV6-3	TRBJ2-5	CASSHWGRDQETQYF
TRBV6-5	TRBJ1-5	CASSYSRGYGQPQHF
TRBV29-1	TRBJ2-1	CSVDRDPNEQFF
TRBV7-7	TRBJ2-2	CASRPDPTGELFF
TRBV12-3/TRBV12-4	TRBJ2-7	CASSFLMEQYF
TRBV4-1	TRBJ1-1	CASSHRASEAFF
TRBV6-5	TRBJ2-7	CASSYPLGQGPSEQYF
TRBV6-1	TRBJ1-1	CASSPYGGANTEAFF
TRBV11-1	TRBJ1-1	CASSLPTGVTEAFF
TRBV19	TRBJ1-5	CASSIKGGGYSNQPQHF
TRBV12-3/TRBV12-4	TRBJ2-5	CASSLRLTGEETQYF
TRBV12-3/TRBV12-4	TRBJ2-7	CASSLGLAEIYEQYF
TRBV6-1	TRBJ2-5	CASSDYSETQGTQYF
TRBV24-1	TRBJ2-2	CATSGSFPGQVNTGELFF
TRBV20-1	TRBJ2-7	CSARDIRDSSEQYF
TRBV30	TRBJ1-3	CAWRQGKNTIYF
TRBV11-2	TRBJ2-7	CASSSGTGISSYEQYF
TRBV10-3	TRBJ1-1	CAISEGGLGTEAFF
TRBV9	TRBJ2-7	CASSAAGQGLWEQYF
TRBV20-1	TRBJ1-2	CSAAAGTGIYGYTF
TRBV2	TRBJ1-2	CASSAGQGAGYTF
TRBV4-2	TRBJ2-7	CASSQGDLMTGYYEQYF
TRBV30	TRBJ2-6	CAWRGTSELSGANVLTF
TRBV18	TRBJ1-5	CASSPSTAGAGGQPQHF
TRBV12-3/TRBV12-4	TRBJ2-5	CASSKLAGERETQYF
TRBV28	TRBJ2-7	CASSQREGLYEQYF
TRBV4-1	TRBJ2-5	CASSQLLRREAGETQYF
TRBV10-3	TRBJ2-7	CAISPGTGAYEQYF
TRBV7-2	TRBJ1-2	CASSNLNYGYTF
TRBV19	TRBJ1-5	CASNSRDRVQPQHF
TRBV12-3/TRBV12-4	TRBJ2-7	CASRSGVVEYF
TRBV30	TRBJ1-3	CAWRQGVGNTIYF
TRBV20-1	TRBJ2-5	CSARDQRAGVVETQYF
TRBV2	TRBJ2-7	CASSVSPTSLSEQYF
TRBV27	TRBJ1-2	CASSLYGSNYGYTF